This TCR beta chain is drawn from a study of blood T cell repertoires in COVID-19. The data were produced by immunoSEQ multiplex PCR, yet TCRdb's version contains in-frame clones alone and is incomplete. The table records 120,000 to 150,000 clones, 86% of them present only once. Trimming took 7 bases from V and 4 from J; bases not matched to a gene: 7. Germline loops: CDR1 SNHLY, CDR2 FYNNEI. CDR3 length equals 15 residues. This chain joins TRBV2 and TRBJ1-5; 10 bases map to TRBD1. The TCR was taken from a woman in her sixties or seventies with acute or convalescent COVID-19. What was sequenced was peripheral blood. The CDR3 sequence: CASIRDRGYNQPQHF. The CDR3 DNA is TGTGCCAGCATCAGGGACAGGGGTTATAATCAGCCCCAGCATTTT.